The 23 T cell receptor beta chains below were found in one sample sequenced in a study of blood T cell repertoires in COVID-19. Here immunoSEQ multiplex PCR was the method, and the copy in TCRdb shows in-frame clones only, minus some. This table has around 100,000 clones, about 84% appearing once. The sample comprised peripheral blood. Receptor source: a human donor in a cohort sampled during active COVID-19.

This clone occurred once. This chain uses TRBV25-1 with TRBJ1-1; 7 positions agree with TRBD1. Germline CDR1 and CDR2: MGHDK and SYGVNS. Trimming cost V 3 bases and J 1 base; bases outside gene matches: 5. CDR3 length: 15 amino acids. CDR3 in DNA: TGTGCCAGCAGTGAGTCCGGGACAGAGAACACTGAAGCTTTCTTT. Amino acid sequence: CASSESGTENTEAFF.

The chain carries TRBV2 and TRBJ1-1, with 8 bases that match TRBD1. V shed 4 bases and J 7 bases; nucleotides not matched to a gene: 8. This CDR3 contains 14 residues. Germline-derived CDR1 and CDR2 are SNHLY and FYNNEI. DNA of the CDR3: TGTGCCAGCAGTGGACGACGACAGGGGCTTGAAGCTTTCTTT. Residues: CASSGRRQGLEAFF. Variable domain in full (rest from reference TRBV2 and TRBJ1-1): EPEVTQTPSHQVTQMGQEVILRCVPISNHLYFYWYRQILGQKVEFLVSFYNNEISEKSEIFDDQFSVERPDGSNFTLKIRSTKLEDSAMYFCASSGRRQGLEAFFGQGTRLTVV.

This clone showed up just once. The V and J genes are TRBV4-1 and TRBJ1-2, with TRBD1 identical over 10 bases. Germline CDR1 reads MGHRA; CDR2 reads YSYEKL. Germline trimming cut 1 base from V and 7 bases from J; bases unmatched to any gene: 3. The length of the CDR3 is 14 residues. As DNA, the CDR3 is TGCGCCAGCAGCCAAGGACAGGGGGCGAGTGGCTACACCTTC. It specifies CASSQGQGASGYTF.

A few counts support this clone. CDR3 in DNA: TGTGCCAGCAGCCAGACAGGGGAAGCTTTCTTT. This encodes CASSQTGEAFF. The genes are TRBV6-2 or TRBV6-3 and TRBJ1-1, with 7 bases that match TRBD1. The CDR3 totals 11 residues. J was trimmed by 8 bases and V by 6 bases; bases with no gene match: 3. Germline V gene lookup returns CDR1 MNHEY and CDR2 SVGEGT.

The chain combines TRBV6-5 with TRBJ1-4, with 9 bases lining up with TRBD1. This CDR3 region has 14 residues. Losses at the gene ends were 8 bases for V and 6 bases for J; bases not matched to a gene: 7. The germline CDR1 and CDR2 sequences are MNHEY and SVGAGI. The CDR3 DNA sequence: TGTGCCAGCCGTTTCGGGACAGGGTATGAAAAACTGTTTTTT. Protein sequence: CASRFGTGYEKLFF.

Here the CDR3 DNA reads TGTGCCAGCTCACCACAAGGGGTAGGGAAGCAGCCCCAGCATTTT. This encodes CASSPQGVGKQPQHF. The chain links TRBV18 to TRBJ1-5; weak D call: TRBD1 (5 bases). V gave up 1 base and J gave up 7 bases, with 14 bases separating them. Germline CDR1 KGHSH, CDR2 LQKENI. CDR3 size: 15 residues.

This chain links TRBV27 with TRBJ2-2, with D uncertain. Trimming left V 0 bases short and J 0 bases short, with 8 bases between. This CDR3 has 16 residues. Germline V gene data show CDR1 as MNHEY and CDR2 as SMNVEV (reference sequence). The CDR3 sequence is CASSLSSRTNTGELFF. In DNA form, the CDR3 reads TGTGCCAGCAGTTTATCCTCCAGAACGAACACCGGGGAGCTGTTTTTT.

Points on this clone: Other DNA sequences in the same sample also yield this CDR3. The rearrangement uses TRBV11-2 and TRBJ2-7; TRBD1 matches 7 bases. CDR1 SGHAT and CDR2 FQNNGV come from the germline V gene. The CDR3 consists of 15 residues. The ends lost 1 base at V and 1 base at J; junction bases unmatched: 4. CDR3 sequence: CASSLVGRGSYEQYF. CDR3 in DNA: TGTGCCAGCAGCTTAGTGGGCAGGGGGTCCTACGAGCAGTACTTC.

The gene calls are TRBV18 and TRBJ2-1; 10 bases are a match to TRBD1. This CDR3 has 15 residues. Germline V gene sequence: CDR1 KGHSH, CDR2 LQKENI. V lost 3 bases and J lost 4; bases outside the gene matches: 3. CDR3 residues: CASSPGTGAYNEQFF. Here the CDR3 DNA reads TGTGCCAGCTCACCCGGGACAGGGGCGTACAATGAGCAGTTCTTC.

The chain joins TRBV9 to TRBJ2-2, with 8 nucleotides matching TRBD2. The CDR3 runs 19 residues. Germline V CDR1 and CDR2: SGDLS, YYNGEE. The V and J ends lost 3 bases and 2 bases, in that order; junction bases with no gene match: 15. CDR3 nucleotides: TGTGCCAGCAGCGGCCGCTGGAGCGGGAGTGACCCAAACACCGGGGAGCTGTTTTTT. Translating it yields CASSGRWSGSDPNTGELFF.

The rearrangement uses TRBV6-6 and TRBJ1-2, with TRBD1 matching 10 bases. The CDR3 has 15 residues. Trimming cost V 7 bases and J 7 bases; bases outside gene matches: 12. CDR1 MNHNY and CDR2 SVGAGI come from the germline V gene (reference sequence). This CDR3 is CASNIRDRGSGGYTF. The CDR3 DNA reads as TGTGCCAGCAATATCCGGGACAGGGGATCGGGTGGCTACACCTTC.

This clone has only one observation. V gene TRBV11-2 combines with J gene TRBJ2-2; maybe TRBD2 (5 bases). The ends were cut back, 2 bases at V and 2 bases at J, with 12 bases in the middle. CDR1 and CDR2 from the germline V gene are SGHAT and FQNNGV. The CDR3 extends over 16 amino acids. The CDR3, as DNA: TGTGCCAGCAGCTTATCCCCCGGGATCAACACCGGGGAGCTGTTTTTT. Its translation: CASSLSPGINTGELFF.

The CDR3, as DNA: TGTGCCACCAGCAGAGAACGGACAGGGGGTGAGCAGTACTTC. This codes for CATSRERTGGEQYF. The chain is built from TRBV15 and TRBJ2-7; 10 positions agree with TRBD1. The V and J ends lost 0 bases and 7 bases, in that order; junction bases with no gene match: 3. The germline gives CDR1 LNHNV, CDR2 YYDKDF (reference sequence). This CDR3 contains 14 residues. The full variable domain, with the rest looked up from reference TRBV15 and TRBJ2-7, is DAMVIQNPRYQVTQFGKPVTLSCSQTLNHNVMYWYQQKSSQAPKLLFHYYDKDFNNEADTPDNFQSRRPNTSFCFLDIRSPGLGDTAMYLCATSRERTGGEQYFGPGTRLTVT.

This clone was picked up a small number of times. V is TRBV5-4 and J is TRBJ1-4; 7 bases align to TRBD1. The J segment lost 3 bases and the V segment lost 3 bases, leaving 2 bases of the junction unmatched. There are 14 residues in the CDR3. From germline, CDR1 is SGHNT and CDR2 YYREEE (reference sequence). The CDR3 spells CASSSGGANEKLFF. CDR3 coding DNA: TGTGCCAGCAGCTCAGGGGGTGCTAATGAAAAACTGTTTTTT.

The chain links TRBV10-3 to TRBJ2-1; the match to TRBD2 covers 12 bases. Per the germline V gene, CDR1 is ENHRY and CDR2 is SYGVKD. With V trimmed by 7 bases and J by 2 bases, 3 bases remained unmatched. This CDR3 is 15 amino acids long. The CDR3 DNA reads TGTGCCATCAAGTCTAGCGGGGGGGCCTACAATGAGCAGTTCTTC. Amino acids: CAIKSSGGAYNEQFF.

The rearrangement joins TRBV24-1 to TRBJ2-1; D is ambiguous. The germline V gene has CDR1 KGHDR and CDR2 SFDVKD. V dropped 2 bases and J dropped 7 bases, with 11 bases sitting between them. This CDR3 comprises 14 residues. In nucleotides, the CDR3 is TGTGCCACCAGTGATTCAAACATCTTGAATGAGCAGTTCTTC. It specifies CATSDSNILNEQFF.

The rearrangement joins TRBV2 to TRBJ1-5; tentative D call: TRBD1 (5 bases). CDR3 length equals 16 residues. Germline CDR1 SNHLY, CDR2 FYNNEI. V shed 3 bases and J shed 0 bases, with 12 bases lying between them. Here the CDR3 reads CASSDRAVSSNQPQHF. CDR3 sequence (DNA): TGTGCCAGCAGTGACAGGGCAGTAAGTAGCAATCAGCCCCAGCATTTT.

The rearrangement joins TRBV14 to TRBJ2-7, with 11 bases fitting TRBD2. There are 15 residues in the CDR3. V was pared by 2 bases and J by 2 bases, with 2 bases of the junction left unmatched. CDR1 SGHDN and CDR2 FVKESK come from the germline V gene. The CDR3 loop is CASSQIAGGTYEQYF. Written as DNA, the CDR3 is TGTGCCAGCAGCCAAATAGCGGGAGGGACCTACGAGCAGTACTTC.

The chain joins TRBV5-1 to TRBJ2-3; TRBD2 might be the D (7 bases). This CDR3 contains 15 residues. Germline V gives CDR1 SGHRS, CDR2 YFSETQ. The V end lost 4 bases, the J end lost 6 bases, and 18 bases lay between the germline ends. CDR3 DNA: TGCGCCAGCAGCGGAACAGCGGGACATGGCGATACGCAGTATTTT. Translated, it gives CASSGTAGHGDTQYF.

The V gene is TRBV7-2, the J gene TRBJ2-1; the match to TRBD2 covers 8 bases. The germline V gene encodes CDR1 SGHTA and CDR2 FQGNSA. V lost 6 bases to trimming and J lost 12 bases; unmatched junction nucleotides: 10. The CDR3 extends over 13 amino acids. CDR3 in amino acids: CASRFSGAGGQFF. In DNA form, the CDR3 reads TGTGCCAGCAGATTTAGCGGGGCCGGGGGGCAGTTCTTC.

The chain employs TRBV5-1 and TRBJ1-2; a weak D match, TRBD1 (6 bases). The CDR3 is 14 residues long. The ends were cut back, 0 bases at V and 7 bases at J, with 13 bases in the middle. Germline assignment: CDR1 SGHRS and CDR2 YFSETQ. CDR3 sequence (DNA): TGCGCCAGCAGCTTGGGGGACAAGTTAGGTGGCTACACCTTC. The encoded protein is CASSLGDKLGGYTF.

This chain joins TRBV7-9 and TRBJ1-2; D gene ambiguous. The germline V gene has CDR1 SEHNR and CDR2 FQNEAQ (reference sequence). This CDR3 has 11 amino acids. With 5 bases removed from V and 4 bases from J, the gap between germline ends came to 5 bases. The CDR3, as DNA: TGTGCCAGCAGCCAGATCTATGGCTACACCTTC. Translation gives CASSQIYGYTF.

The sample holds a few counts of this clone. This sequence joins TRBV18 and TRBJ1-2, with unresolved D. V was clipped by 2 bases and J by 5 bases, with 12 bases between them. The length of the CDR3 is 14 residues. The germline V gene encodes CDR1 KGHSH and CDR2 LQKENI. Written as DNA, the CDR3 is TGTGCCAGCTCACCAGTCCCAGACTCTTATGGCTACACCTTC. It is translated as CASSPVPDSYGYTF.